This passage covers 24 T cell receptor beta chains from one sample sequenced in a study of T cell repertoires in cytomegalovirus infection. No antigen has been assigned to these receptors. TCRdb re-called the reads through MiXCR, storing one row per CDR3 protein. This table has about 920,000 distinct CDR3 sequences, approximately 31% appearing once. Sequenced material: cultured CD8+ T cells from PBMCs, taken from culture after CMV antigen stimulation. These receptors were taken from a human donor in good health (CMV status not recorded). Some clones in this sample may be carry-over from other donors' samples.

On this clonotype itself: A much larger clone sits a single nucleotide away, making a read error possible. The chain joins TRBV4-1 to TRBJ1-1; D gene uncertain. CDR3 size: 15 residues. Looked up from germline, CDR1 is MGHRA and CDR2 is YSYEKL. CDR3 sequence: CVSSQDMSQNTEAFF. In DNA form, the CDR3 reads TGCGTCAGCAGCCAAGATATGTCCCAGAACACTGAAGCTTTCTTT.

The genes are TRBV25-1 and TRBJ1-1; the D gene is possibly TRBD1 (6 bases). CDR1 is MGHDK, CDR2 SYGVNS, per germline. V was pared by 1 base and J by 1 base, with 16 bases between. There are 17 residues in the CDR3. CDR3 protein: CASSEWTRTESNTEAFF. The CDR3 DNA is TGTGCCAGCAGTGAATGGACTCGGACAGAGTCGAACACTGAAGCTTTCTTT.

Written as DNA, the CDR3 is TGTGCCAGCAGTTTCGGCGGGGGACAGGGGATCGAGCAGTACGTC. The encoded protein is CASSFGGGQGIEQYV. The rearrangement uses TRBV6-2 or TRBV6-3 and TRBJ2-7; 10 bases are a match to TRBD1. The V gene end was trimmed by 4 bases and the J gene end by 6 bases; junction bases not matched to a gene: 9. Germline CDR1 is MNHEY and CDR2 is SVGEGT. This CDR3 region has 15 residues.

The rearrangement joins TRBV12-3 or TRBV12-4 to TRBJ1-2; D unclear. Trimming left V 7 bases short and J 7 bases short, with 19 bases between. The CDR3 has 14 residues. For the CDR3, the DNA is TGTGCCAGCACCCACCTGGGCCCTAGGTCTGGCTACACCTTC. Translated, it gives CASTHLGPRSGYTF.

The CDR3 DNA is TGTGCCAGCGCCGTCGGGCACTACGAGCAGTACTTC. Its translation: CASAVGHYEQYF. The V and J genes are TRBV11-2 and TRBJ2-7; no firm D call. Trimming left V 8 bases short and J 3 bases short, with 11 bases between. CDR3 length: 12 residues. The V gene's germline CDR1 is SGHAT and CDR2 FQNNGV. The whole variable domain, remainder taken from reference TRBV11-2 and TRBJ2-7, is EAGVAQSPRYKIIEKRQSVAFWCNPISGHATLYWYQQILGQGPKLLIQFQNNGVVDDSQLPKDRFSAERLKGVDSTLKIQPAKLEDSAVYLCASAVGHYEQYFGPGTRLTVT.

The V and J genes are TRBV10-3 and TRBJ1-3; D possibly corresponds to TRBD1 (6 bases). The CDR3 is 15 residues long. V lost 6 bases and J 0 bases, leaving 12 bases between the germline ends. Germline V gene sequence: CDR1 ENHRY, CDR2 SYGVKD. CDR3 sequence reads: CAIRDSYRSGNTIYF. The DNA for the CDR3 is TGTGCCATCAGGGACAGTTACCGCTCTGGAAACACCATATATTTT.

CDR3 bases: TGTGCCAGCAGCATTAGCGGGGGTTACTACAATGAGCAGTTCTTC. It codes for CASSISGGYYNEQFF. The chain carries TRBV7-6 and TRBJ2-1, with TRBD2 matching 9 bases. V was pared by 5 bases and J by 3 bases, with 5 bases of the junction left unmatched. There are 15 residues in the CDR3. CDR1 and CDR2 from the germline V gene are SGHVS and FNYEAQ. Based on the CDR3 plus reference TRBV7-6 and TRBJ2-1, the full variable domain is GAGVSQSPRYKVTKRGQDVALRCDPISGHVSLYWYRQALGQGPEFLTYFNYEAQQDKSGLPNDRFSAERPEGSISTLTIQRTEQRDSAMYRCASSISGGYYNEQFFGPGTRLTVL.

The chain carries TRBV6-5 and TRBJ2-1, with D tentatively TRBD2 (5 bases). In germline, CDR1 is MNHEY, CDR2 SVGAGI. Trimming took 0 bases from V and 5 from J, leaving 14 bases between them. The CDR3 runs to 16 residues. The CDR3: CASSYSITGLDNEQFF. The DNA for the CDR3 is TGTGCCAGCAGTTACTCGATTACGGGATTGGACAATGAGCAGTTCTTC.

The CDR3 region has the DNA TGTGCCAGCAGCCGCCTAGCGGGTATGACAGATACGCAGTATTTT. Protein product: CASSRLAGMTDTQYF. This chain connects TRBV7-6 to TRBJ2-3, with 8 bases aligning to TRBD2. The CDR3 length is 15 residues. Germline V lookup: CDR1 SGHVS, CDR2 FNYEAQ. V shed 5 bases and J 3 bases; nucleotides not matched to a gene: 7.

The rearrangement links TRBV13 to TRBJ1-2; 8 bases agree with TRBD1. The CDR3 is 14 amino acids. V was clipped by 3 bases and J by 3 bases; unmatched bases: 3. Germline loops: CDR1 PRHDT, CDR2 FYEKMQ (reference sequence). The CDR3 bases are TGTGCCAGCAGCTTTCCAGGGGGCGACTATGGCTACACCTTC. Translation gives CASSFPGGDYGYTF.

V usage is TRBV27 and J usage is TRBJ2-7; TRBD1 matches 9 bases. The CDR3 has 13 amino acids. CDR1 is MNHEY, CDR2 SMNVEV, per germline (reference sequence). J gave up 6 bases and V 5 bases, and 5 bases lay outside the gene matches. The CDR3 DNA reads TGTGCCAGCAGTAACACGACAGGGGGCGAGCAGTACTTC. This gives the protein CASSNTTGGEQYF.

This clonotype was seen repeatedly, ten times or more. The rearrangement joins TRBV7-9 to TRBJ2-7; either TRBD1 or TRBD2 may fit D (6 bases each). Looked up from germline, CDR1 is SEHNR and CDR2 is FQNEAQ (reference sequence). The V end was cut by 4 bases, the J end by 2 bases, with 12 bases between. This CDR3 contains 14 residues. DNA for the CDR3: TGTGCCAGCAGCTGGGGGGACATGCCCTACGAGCAGTACGTC. Residues: CASSWGDMPYEQYV.

This clonotype showed up just a few times. The genes are TRBV6-2 or TRBV6-3 and TRBJ2-3; 14 nucleotides align to TRBD2. V shed 0 bases, J shed 6 bases, and the junction held 5 bases outside the gene matches. The CDR3 totals 17 residues. From germline, CDR1 is MNHEY and CDR2 SVGEGT. The CDR3 DNA follows: TGTGCCAGCAGTTACTCGAAGACTAGCGGGGGGGGTGATACGCAGTATTTT. The encoded protein is CASSYSKTSGGGDTQYF.

This clonotype turned up a few times. V usage is TRBV7-2 and J usage is TRBJ2-1, with TRBD2 matching over 8 bases. The CDR3 length is 17 residues. Trimming at V came to 5 bases and at J to 1 base, leaving 10 bases not matched to a gene. The germline V gene encodes CDR1 SGHTA and CDR2 FQGNSA. The CDR3 DNA follows: TGTGCCAGCAGCCGGCCACTTAGCGGGGCGTCCTACAATGAGCAGTTCTTC. Translating it yields CASSRPLSGASYNEQFF.

The chain joins TRBV20-1 to TRBJ1-3; 11 bases match TRBD1. The CDR3 contains 18 residues. The germline gives CDR1 DFQATT, CDR2 SNEGSKA (reference sequence). The V segment lost 7 bases and the J segment 4 bases; nucleotides outside the gene matches: 18. Here the CDR3 reads CSVFRRTGGATSGNTIYF. The CDR3 bases are TGCAGTGTCTTTAGGCGGACAGGGGGCGCAACATCGGGAAACACCATATATTTT.

The V and J genes are TRBV7-6 and TRBJ2-2, with 7 bases lining up with TRBD1. This CDR3 is 15 amino acids long. CDR1 is SGHVS, CDR2 FNYEAQ, per germline. With V trimmed by 7 bases and J by 3 bases, 8 bases remained unmatched. CDR3 sequence reads: CASIETGSDTGELFF. The CDR3 coding sequence is TGTGCCAGCATAGAGACAGGGTCGGACACCGGGGAGCTGTTTTTT.

The chain employs TRBV7-6 and TRBJ2-7; 11 positions agree with TRBD1. Trimming cost V 4 bases and J 2 bases; bases outside gene matches: 4. CDR3 length equals 15 residues. Germline values: CDR1 SGHVS, CDR2 FNYEAQ. The CDR3 sequence is CASSSGQGATYEQYV. CDR3 DNA sequence: TGTGCCAGCAGCTCCGGACAGGGGGCTACCTACGAGCAGTACGTC.

The chain uses TRBV7-9 and TRBJ2-5; TRBD2 is a possible D gene (6 bases). This CDR3 comprises 14 residues. Germline V lookup: CDR1 SEHNR, CDR2 FQNEAQ (reference sequence). V gave up 5 bases and J gave up 2 bases, with 12 bases separating them. The CDR3 DNA reads as TGTGCCAGCAGCCGACTAGTGGTGCAAGAGACCCAGTACTTC. It encodes CASSRLVVQETQYF.

The V call is TRBV7-4, the J call TRBJ2-2; D is unclear. The CDR3 length is 15 residues. Germline CDR1 and CDR2: SGHVT and SQSDAQ. Trimming pared 3 bases from V and 3 bases from J, leaving 11 bases between. The CDR3, as DNA: TGTGCCAGCAGCTTCGCGGACGTATACACCGGGGAGCTGTTTTTT. This codes for CASSFADVYTGELFF.

The chain uses TRBV10-3 and TRBJ2-3; 7 positions match TRBD1. The junction had 12 bases not matched to a gene; V was cut back by 2 bases and J by 1 base. In germline, CDR1 is ENHRY, CDR2 SYGVKD. The CDR3 runs to 18 residues. The CDR3 region has the DNA TGTGCCATCAGTGAGACCTACAGGGGCATTAAGGGCACAGATACGCAGTATTTT. Translated: CAISETYRGIKGTDTQYF.

The rearrangement links TRBV4-1 to TRBJ1-6; D not resolved. CDR1 MGHRA and CDR2 YSYEKL come from the germline V gene. The CDR3 extends over 15 amino acids. V dropped 0 bases and J dropped 8 bases, with 11 bases sitting between them. The CDR3 region has the DNA TGCGCCAGCAGCCAAGATCGGCTTACAGATTCACCCCTCCACTTT. Amino acids: CASSQDRLTDSPLHF.

The V gene is TRBV6-1, the J gene TRBJ2-1, with TRBD2 identical over 7 bases. V gave up 6 bases and J gave up 4 bases; unmatched junction bases: 12. Germline-derived CDR1 and CDR2 are MNHNS and SASEGT. The CDR3 spans 16 residues. The CDR3 loop reads CASRGKELAQYNEQFF. CDR3 nucleotides: TGTGCCAGCAGAGGAAAAGAACTAGCGCAGTACAATGAGCAGTTCTTC.

This chain uses TRBV19 with TRBJ2-7; no definite D call. V was trimmed by 5 bases and J by 5 bases, leaving 10 bases between them. CDR3 length: 12 residues. Germline V gene lookup returns CDR1 LNHDA and CDR2 SQIVND (reference sequence). The CDR3 nucleotides are TGTGCCAGTAGTCCCTCGGAACACGAGCAGTACTTC. Translating gives CASSPSEHEQYF.

This clonotype was found a few times. The genes are TRBV4-3 and TRBJ2-1, with 12 bases aligning to TRBD1. The CDR3 sequence is 15 residues long. Germline values: CDR1 LGHNA, CDR2 YSLEER. J lost 8 bases, V lost 4 bases, and 6 bases had no gene match. This CDR3 reads CASSPGTGGFDEQFF. CDR3 DNA: TGCGCCAGCAGCCCGGGGACAGGGGGCTTCGATGAGCAGTTCTTC.